This TCR beta chain was captured in a study of T cell repertoires in cytomegalovirus infection. TCRdb re-derived calls from the reads in MiXCR, one entry per CDR3 protein. The sample has around 300,000 distinct CDR3 sequences, over 20% seen once. Trimming cost V 5 bases and J 4 bases; bases outside gene matches: 6. The germline V gene has CDR1 SGHTA and CDR2 FQGTGA. CDR3 length: 14 amino acids. This clonotype originated in a human donor in good health (CMV status not recorded). Some clones in this sample may be carry-over from other donors' samples. V and J are TRBV7-3 and TRBJ2-5; 8 bases fit TRBD1. The specimen sequenced was PBMCs. The CDR3 loop is CASSKGTGIETQYF. CDR3 DNA: TGTGCCAGCAGCAAGGGGACAGGAATAGAGACCCAGTACTTC.